This T cell receptor beta chain stems from a study of vaccination and CD4 T cells after COVID-19. Study-wide background: The convalescents were made up of six males and four females, two of whom were Hispanic. Sampling that followed vaccination took place a median around 71 days after dose two, within a range of 14 to 241.

CD4+ T cells that had been cultured provided DNA sequenced with the Oncomine TCR Beta short-read assay. TCRdb reprocessed the PCR reads with MiXCR, giving one entry per CDR3 protein. Here the sample spans some 9,700 distinct CDR3 sequences, roughly two thirds being singletons. This clonotype was detected a few times. Antigen unknown. Germline assignment: CDR1 SGHVS and CDR2 FQNEAQ. The CDR3 is made up of 14 amino acids. The V end was cut by 5 bases, the J end by 0 bases, with 10 bases between. Described treatment: roughly 10-day PBMC culture with coronavirus spike peptide pools or control peptides (ViraFEST assay).

Sequences were obtained from CD4+ T cells from blood, cultured in vitro. The clonotype originates from a human donor who had recovered from COVID-19. The rearrangement joins TRBV7-8 to TRBJ1-2; D is undetermined. This CDR3 reads CASSRGSANYGYTF. The CDR3 DNA sequence: TGTGCCAGCAGCAGAGGCAGCGCTAACTATGGCTACACCTTC.